The 6 T cell receptor beta chains below come from one sample, sequenced in a study of early stage breast cancer tumors. Assay: immunoSEQ multiplex PCR; the TCRdb copy retains only in-frame clones and omits some. The sample lists more than 60,000 clones, 70% to 85% occurring once. The sample was blood. The receptors stem from a person aged 60 to 70 with breast cancer.

This chain connects TRBV30 to TRBJ1-2, with D unclear. This CDR3 is 13 amino acids long. Between the trimmed V and J ends, which lost 3 bases and 5 bases, there was a span of 13 bases. Germline V gene sequence: CDR1 GTSNPN, CDR2 SVGIG (reference sequence). CDR3 sequence (DNA): TGTGCCTGGAGGGCCGCAGGCCCATATGGCTACACCTTC. It encodes CAWRAAGPYGYTF.

This chain uses TRBV5-1 with TRBJ1-4; TRBD1 is a possible D gene (6 bases). Trimming removed 2 bases from V and 8 bases from J, with 16 bases in between. This CDR3 comprises 15 residues. Germline V gives CDR1 SGHRS, CDR2 YFSETQ. The CDR3 DNA reads TGCGCCAGCAGCTTATCAGGGGAGTCGTCAGAAAAACTGTTTTTT. As protein: CASSLSGESSEKLFF.

The chain combines TRBV11-2 with TRBJ1-2; D is undetermined. V was shortened by 0 bases and J by 4 bases, with 12 bases between the two germline ends. The length of the CDR3 is 15 residues. The germline CDR1 and CDR2 sequences are SGHAT and FQNNGV. CDR3 DNA sequence: TGTGCCAGCAGCTTAGATCGGCCGGGTTCCTATGGCTACACCTTC. Encoded protein: CASSLDRPGSYGYTF.

The gene calls are TRBV7-9 and TRBJ1-2; D remains unclear. V was shortened by 1 base and J by 2 bases, with 14 bases between the two germline ends. The CDR3 is made up of 16 amino acids. CDR1 is SEHNR and CDR2 is FQNEAQ in the germline V gene (reference sequence). CDR3 bases: TGTGCCAGCAGCTTAGACGGACGAGGTGGCAACTATGGCTACACCTTC. Translated, it gives CASSLDGRGGNYGYTF.

The chain has TRBV19 and TRBJ1-1, with TRBD1 identical over 9 bases. V dropped 3 bases and J dropped 4; count of bases not matched to a gene: 6. Germline V gene data show CDR1 as LNHDA and CDR2 as SQIVND (reference sequence). The CDR3 runs 15 residues. The chain's CDR3 is CASSIGDRVVTEAFF. The CDR3, as DNA: TGTGCCAGTAGTATCGGGGACAGGGTGGTCACTGAAGCTTTCTTT.

As to this clone: Germline is not matched at one junction end, which may reflect a read error. The CDR3 region is CVWENNEQFF. Here the CDR3 DNA reads TGCGTCTGGGAAAACAATGAGCAGTTCTTC. The V gene is TRBV7-9, the J gene TRBJ2-1; D gene uncertain. The CDR3 loop spans 10 amino acids. CDR1 is SEHNR and CDR2 is FQNEAQ in the germline V gene (reference sequence).